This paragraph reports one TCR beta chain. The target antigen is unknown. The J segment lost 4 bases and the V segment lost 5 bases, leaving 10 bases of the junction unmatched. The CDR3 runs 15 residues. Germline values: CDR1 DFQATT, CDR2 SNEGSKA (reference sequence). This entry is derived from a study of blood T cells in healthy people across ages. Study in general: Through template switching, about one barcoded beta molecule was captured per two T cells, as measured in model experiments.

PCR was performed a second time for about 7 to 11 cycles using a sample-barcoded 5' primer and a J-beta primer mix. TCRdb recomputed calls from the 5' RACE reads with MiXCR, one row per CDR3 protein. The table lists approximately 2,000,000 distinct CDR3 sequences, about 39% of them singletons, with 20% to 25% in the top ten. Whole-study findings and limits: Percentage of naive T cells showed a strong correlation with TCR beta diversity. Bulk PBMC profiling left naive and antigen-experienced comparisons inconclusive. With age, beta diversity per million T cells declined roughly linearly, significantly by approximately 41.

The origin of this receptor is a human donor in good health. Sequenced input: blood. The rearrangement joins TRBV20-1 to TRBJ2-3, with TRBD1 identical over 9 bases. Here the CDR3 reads CSALPWDRAADTQYF. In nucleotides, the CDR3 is TGCAGTGCTCTCCCCTGGGACAGGGCTGCAGATACGCAGTATTTT.